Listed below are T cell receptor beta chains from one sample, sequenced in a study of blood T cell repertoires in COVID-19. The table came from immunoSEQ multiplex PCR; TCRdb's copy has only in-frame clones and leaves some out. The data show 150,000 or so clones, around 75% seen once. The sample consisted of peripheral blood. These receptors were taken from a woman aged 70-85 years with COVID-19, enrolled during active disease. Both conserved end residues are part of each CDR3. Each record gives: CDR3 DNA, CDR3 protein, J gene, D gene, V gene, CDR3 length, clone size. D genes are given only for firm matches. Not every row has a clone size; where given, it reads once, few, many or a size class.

cdr3_nt: TGTGCCAGTAGTATCCTAACGAACACTGAAGCTTTCTTT
cdr3_aa: CASSILTNTEAFF
j_call: TRBJ1-1
d_call: .
v_call: TRBV19
cdr3_length: 13
clone_size: .

cdr3_nt: TGTGCCAGCAGCTTAGGGGGGGTCCTCAGGAATTCACCCCTCCACTTT
cdr3_aa: CASSLGGVLRNSPLHF
j_call: TRBJ1-6
d_call: .
v_call: TRBV7-2
cdr3_length: 16
clone_size: .

cdr3_nt: TGTGCCAGCAGCCATTCCCACGCCGGAGAGACCCAGTACTTC
cdr3_aa: CASSHSHAGETQYF
j_call: TRBJ2-5
d_call: .
v_call: TRBV3-1/TRBV3-2
cdr3_length: 14
clone_size: .

cdr3_nt: TGTGCCAGCAGCCGCGACAGGGACTCCTACGAGCAGTACTTC
cdr3_aa: CASSRDRDSYEQYF
j_call: TRBJ2-7
d_call: TRBD1
v_call: TRBV4-2
cdr3_length: 14
clone_size: .

cdr3_nt: TGCGCCAGCAGCCAAGAGTACGGGTCCGCCGGGGAGCTGTTTTTT
cdr3_aa: CASSQEYGSAGELFF
j_call: TRBJ2-2
d_call: .
v_call: TRBV4-3
cdr3_length: 15
clone_size: few

cdr3_nt: TGTGCCAGCAGCCCCGAGGGACAGGGAACTGGCTACACCTTC
cdr3_aa: CASSPEGQGTGYTF
j_call: TRBJ1-2
d_call: TRBD1
v_call: TRBV7-9
cdr3_length: 14
clone_size: .

cdr3_nt: TGTGCCAGCAGCCCCTCGACAGGGTACACCGGGGAGCTGTTTTTT
cdr3_aa: CASSPSTGYTGELFF
j_call: TRBJ2-2
d_call: TRBD1
v_call: TRBV3-1/TRBV3-2
cdr3_length: 15
clone_size: .

cdr3_nt: TGCAGCGTTGATGCGGCAAACACAGATACGCAGTATTTT
cdr3_aa: CSVDAANTDTQYF
j_call: TRBJ2-3
d_call: .
v_call: TRBV29-1
cdr3_length: 13
clone_size: .

cdr3_nt: TGTGCCAGCAGCTTTTGGACTATTGACAATGAGCAGTTCTTC
cdr3_aa: CASSFWTIDNEQFF
j_call: TRBJ2-1
d_call: .
v_call: TRBV7-9
cdr3_length: 14
clone_size: .

cdr3_nt: TGTGCCATCAGTGGGACAGGACTAGCGGGGGTTTCTGGGGCCAACGTCCTGACTTTC
cdr3_aa: CAISGTGLAGVSGANVLTF
j_call: TRBJ2-6
d_call: TRBD2
v_call: TRBV10-3
cdr3_length: 19
clone_size: .

cdr3_nt: TGTGCCAGCAGCCAATCGGGACAGGGTTCTGGGGCCAACGTCCTGACTTTC
cdr3_aa: CASSQSGQGSGANVLTF
j_call: TRBJ2-6
d_call: TRBD1
v_call: TRBV16
cdr3_length: 17
clone_size: .

cdr3_nt: TGTGCCAGCAGCCAAGGGACAGGGGCCTCCTACGAGCAGTACTTC
cdr3_aa: CASSQGTGASYEQYF
j_call: TRBJ2-7
d_call: TRBD1
v_call: TRBV3-1/TRBV3-2
cdr3_length: 15
clone_size: .

cdr3_nt: TGTGCCAGCAGACGAGGGGGGGATATTGTTTCCAATCAGCCCCAGCATTTT
cdr3_aa: CASRRGGDIVSNQPQHF
j_call: TRBJ1-5
d_call: .
v_call: TRBV5-8
cdr3_length: 17
clone_size: .

cdr3_nt: TGTGCCAGCAGCGGGGGGGCAACAGATACGCAGTATTTT
cdr3_aa: CASSGGATDTQYF
j_call: TRBJ2-3
d_call: TRBD2
v_call: TRBV6-4
cdr3_length: 13
clone_size: .

cdr3_nt: TGTGCCAGCAGTTTCAACAGGGGGGCTGAAGCTTTCTTT
cdr3_aa: CASSFNRGAEAFF
j_call: TRBJ1-1
d_call: TRBD1
v_call: TRBV12-3/TRBV12-4
cdr3_length: 13
clone_size: once

cdr3_nt: TGTGCCAGCAGTTTACAGGGTGGGACTGAAGCTTTCTTT
cdr3_aa: CASSLQGGTEAFF
j_call: TRBJ1-1
d_call: .
v_call: TRBV11-2
cdr3_length: 13
clone_size: .

cdr3_nt: TGTGCCAGTAGCCCGGGGTTGAGTCAGCCCCAGCATTTT
cdr3_aa: CASSPGLSQPQHF
j_call: TRBJ1-5
d_call: .
v_call: TRBV19
cdr3_length: 13
clone_size: few

cdr3_nt: TGTGCCAGCAGTTTTGGACAGATAGACACTGAAGCTTTCTTT
cdr3_aa: CASSFGQIDTEAFF
j_call: TRBJ1-1
d_call: .
v_call: TRBV6-2/TRBV6-3
cdr3_length: 14
clone_size: .

cdr3_nt: TGTGCCAGCAGCCCTGCTGGACTCCGGAGCTCCTATAATTCACCCCTCCACTTT
cdr3_aa: CASSPAGLRSSYNSPLHF
j_call: TRBJ1-6
d_call: .
v_call: TRBV7-8
cdr3_length: 18
clone_size: .

cdr3_nt: TGTGCCAGCAGCTTGGGGAGGGTCGGGGCGCCCCAGCATTTT
cdr3_aa: CASSLGRVGAPQHF
j_call: TRBJ1-5
d_call: .
v_call: TRBV7-2
cdr3_length: 14
clone_size: .

cdr3_nt: TGTGCCAGCACTCTAAGCACCCGTAGCACAGATACGCAGTATTTT
cdr3_aa: CASTLSTRSTDTQYF
j_call: TRBJ2-3
d_call: .
v_call: TRBV9
cdr3_length: 15
clone_size: .

cdr3_nt: TGTGCCACTAACCTAGGGGGGGGGAGCAATCAGCCCCAGCATTTT
cdr3_aa: CATNLGGGSNQPQHF
j_call: TRBJ1-5
d_call: .
v_call: TRBV19
cdr3_length: 15
clone_size: .

cdr3_nt: TGCGCCAGCAGCTTGGATGAGTACAGGGGGTTTTCTGGGGCCAACGTCCTGACTTTC
cdr3_aa: CASSLDEYRGFSGANVLTF
j_call: TRBJ2-6
d_call: TRBD1
v_call: TRBV5-1
cdr3_length: 19
clone_size: once

cdr3_nt: TGTGCCAGCGGAGACCTATCAAATCAGCCCCAGCATTTT
cdr3_aa: CASGDLSNQPQHF
j_call: TRBJ1-5
d_call: .
v_call: TRBV28
cdr3_length: 13
clone_size: .

cdr3_nt: TGTGCCAGCACCCTCCGGGGAAGGGCTGGCACCATATATTTT
cdr3_aa: CASTLRGRAGTIYF
j_call: TRBJ1-3
d_call: .
v_call: TRBV3-1/TRBV3-2
cdr3_length: 14
clone_size: .

cdr3_nt: TGTGCCAGCAGTTCGGGACAGCGTTTCAGCGGCTACACCTTC
cdr3_aa: CASSSGQRFSGYTF
j_call: TRBJ1-2
d_call: TRBD1
v_call: TRBV6-5
cdr3_length: 14
clone_size: .

cdr3_nt: TGTGCCAGCAGTCAGGGGGCCTTTCCCTACGAGCAGTACTTC
cdr3_aa: CASSQGAFPYEQYF
j_call: TRBJ2-7
d_call: TRBD1
v_call: TRBV6-5
cdr3_length: 14
clone_size: .

cdr3_nt: TGTGCCAGCAGCCGCGACAGGGTAAACACCGGGGAGCTGTTTTTT
cdr3_aa: CASSRDRVNTGELFF
j_call: TRBJ2-2
d_call: TRBD1
v_call: TRBV7-2
cdr3_length: 15
clone_size: .

cdr3_nt: TGTGCCAGCAGCTCGAGGTTCAATCAGCCCCAGCATTTT
cdr3_aa: CASSSRFNQPQHF
j_call: TRBJ1-5
d_call: .
v_call: TRBV7-2
cdr3_length: 13
clone_size: .

cdr3_nt: TGTGCCAGCAGCTCCCCTTGGGGACAGGGCAATGAGGAGCAGTTCTTC
cdr3_aa: CASSSPWGQGNEEQFF
j_call: TRBJ2-1
d_call: TRBD1
v_call: TRBV5-4
cdr3_length: 16
clone_size: .

cdr3_nt: TGTGCCAGCAGCCCGAGCGGGAGGACCTACAATGAGCAGTTCTTC
cdr3_aa: CASSPSGRTYNEQFF
j_call: TRBJ2-1
d_call: TRBD2
v_call: TRBV7-3
cdr3_length: 15
clone_size: .

cdr3_nt: TGCGCCAGCAGCTTGCGGACAGGGAATCCCACTAGCAATCAGCCCCAGCATTTT
cdr3_aa: CASSLRTGNPTSNQPQHF
j_call: TRBJ1-5
d_call: TRBD1
v_call: TRBV4-1
cdr3_length: 18
clone_size: .

cdr3_nt: TGTGCCAGCGGTAGGACAGGAGAAAAACTGTTTTTT
cdr3_aa: CASGRTGEKLFF
j_call: TRBJ1-4
d_call: TRBD1
v_call: TRBV2
cdr3_length: 12
clone_size: once

cdr3_nt: TGCGCCAGCAGCCAACCACGAGGGTCGGGGAACACTGAAGCTTTCTTT
cdr3_aa: CASSQPRGSGNTEAFF
j_call: TRBJ1-1
d_call: .
v_call: TRBV4-1
cdr3_length: 16
clone_size: once

cdr3_nt: TGTGCCAGCAGCGGAGGCACGATGAACACTGAAGCTTTCTTT
cdr3_aa: CASSGGTMNTEAFF
j_call: TRBJ1-1
d_call: .
v_call: TRBV28
cdr3_length: 14
clone_size: .

cdr3_nt: TGTGCCTCCTATCGGGACAGGAGGTACAATGAGCAGTTCTTC
cdr3_aa: CASYRDRRYNEQFF
j_call: TRBJ2-1
d_call: TRBD1
v_call: TRBV2
cdr3_length: 14
clone_size: .

cdr3_nt: TGTGCCAGCAGCCCCAGGGGTAACGTCGAGCAGTTCTTC
cdr3_aa: CASSPRGNVEQFF
j_call: TRBJ2-1
d_call: .
v_call: TRBV3-1/TRBV3-2
cdr3_length: 13
clone_size: .

cdr3_nt: TGCAGCGTTTTGAAGTGGCAGTCCTACGAGCAGTACTTC
cdr3_aa: CSVLKWQSYEQYF
j_call: TRBJ2-7
d_call: .
v_call: TRBV29-1
cdr3_length: 13
clone_size: .

cdr3_nt: TGTGCCTGGGAAGGGGGTTGGACAAACACCATATATTTT
cdr3_aa: CAWEGGWTNTIYF
j_call: TRBJ1-3
d_call: .
v_call: TRBV30
cdr3_length: 13
clone_size: .

cdr3_nt: TGTGCCAGCAGCGTAGCTACCGGGCCGGGACTGAATGGCTACACCTTC
cdr3_aa: CASSVATGPGLNGYTF
j_call: TRBJ1-2
d_call: .
v_call: TRBV9
cdr3_length: 16
clone_size: .

cdr3_nt: TGTGCCAGCAGCTCGAGATTTAATTCACCCCTCCACTTT
cdr3_aa: CASSSRFNSPLHF
j_call: TRBJ1-6
d_call: .
v_call: TRBV7-2
cdr3_length: 13
clone_size: .

cdr3_nt: TGTGCCATCAGTGAGATCGACAGGGGGAACTATGGCTACACCTTC
cdr3_aa: CAISEIDRGNYGYTF
j_call: TRBJ1-2
d_call: TRBD1
v_call: TRBV10-3
cdr3_length: 15
clone_size: .

cdr3_nt: TGTGCCAGCAGTGAAGCGGTGGCTTTTTATGGCTACACCTTC
cdr3_aa: CASSEAVAFYGYTF
j_call: TRBJ1-2
d_call: .
v_call: TRBV6-1
cdr3_length: 14
clone_size: .